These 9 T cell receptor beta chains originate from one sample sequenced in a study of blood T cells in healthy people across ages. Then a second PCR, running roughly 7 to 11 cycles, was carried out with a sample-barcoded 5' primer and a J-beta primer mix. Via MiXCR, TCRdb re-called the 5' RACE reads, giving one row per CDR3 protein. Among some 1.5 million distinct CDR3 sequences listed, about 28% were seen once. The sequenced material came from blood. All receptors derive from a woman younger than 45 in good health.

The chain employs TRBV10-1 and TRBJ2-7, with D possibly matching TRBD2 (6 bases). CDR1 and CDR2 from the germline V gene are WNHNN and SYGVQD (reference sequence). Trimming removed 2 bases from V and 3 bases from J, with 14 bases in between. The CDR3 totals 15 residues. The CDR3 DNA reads TGCGCCAGCAGTGAGGGAGGGCCCCCATACTACGAGCAGTACTTC. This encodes CASSEGGPPYYEQYF.

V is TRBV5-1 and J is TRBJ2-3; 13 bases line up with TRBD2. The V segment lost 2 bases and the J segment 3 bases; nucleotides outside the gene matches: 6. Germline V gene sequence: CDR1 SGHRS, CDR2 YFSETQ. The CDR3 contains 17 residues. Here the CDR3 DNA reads TGCGCCAGCAGCTTAATTTGGACTAGCGGGAGTACAGATACGCAGTATTTT. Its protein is CASSLIWTSGSTDTQYF.

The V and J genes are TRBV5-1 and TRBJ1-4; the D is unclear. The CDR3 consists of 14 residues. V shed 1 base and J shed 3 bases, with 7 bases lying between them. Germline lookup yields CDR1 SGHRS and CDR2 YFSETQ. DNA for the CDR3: TGCGCCAGCAGCTTGAGGTCTCCTAATGAAAAACTGTTTTTT. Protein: CASSLRSPNEKLFF. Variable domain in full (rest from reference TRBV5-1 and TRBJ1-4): KAGVTQTPRYLIKTRGQQVTLSCSPISGHRSVSWYQQTPGQGLQFLFEYFSETQRNKGNFPGRFSGRQFSNSRSEMNVSTLELGDSALYLCASSLRSPNEKLFFGSGTQLSVL.

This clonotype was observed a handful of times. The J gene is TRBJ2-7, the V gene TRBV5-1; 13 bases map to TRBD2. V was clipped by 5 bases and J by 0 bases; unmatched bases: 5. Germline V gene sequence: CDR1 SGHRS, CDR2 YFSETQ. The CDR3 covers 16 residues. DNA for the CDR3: TGCGCCAGCAGGACTAGCGGGGGGCCGAGCTCCTACGAGCAGTACTTC. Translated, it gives CASRTSGGPSSYEQYF.

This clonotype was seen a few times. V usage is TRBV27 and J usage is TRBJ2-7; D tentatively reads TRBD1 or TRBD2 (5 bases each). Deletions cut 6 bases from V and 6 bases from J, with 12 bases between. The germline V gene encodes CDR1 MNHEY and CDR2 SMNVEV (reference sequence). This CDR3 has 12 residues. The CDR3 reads CASSDGAAEQYF. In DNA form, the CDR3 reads TGTGCCAGCAGCGACGGGGCGGCCGAGCAGTACTTC.

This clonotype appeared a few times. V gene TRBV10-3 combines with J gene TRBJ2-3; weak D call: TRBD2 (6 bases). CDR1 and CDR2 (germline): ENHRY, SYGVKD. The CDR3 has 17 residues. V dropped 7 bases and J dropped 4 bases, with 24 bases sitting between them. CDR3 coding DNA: TGTGCCATCAACACACAAGGGGCGGGAAGGGGATCAGATACGCAGTATTTT. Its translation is CAINTQGAGRGSDTQYF.

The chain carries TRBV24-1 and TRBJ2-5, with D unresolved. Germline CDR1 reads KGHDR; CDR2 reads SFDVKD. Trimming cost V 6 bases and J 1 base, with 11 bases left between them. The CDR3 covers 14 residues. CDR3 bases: TGTGCCACCAGTTTTATTGGACGCCAAGAGACCCAGTACTTC. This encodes CATSFIGRQETQYF.

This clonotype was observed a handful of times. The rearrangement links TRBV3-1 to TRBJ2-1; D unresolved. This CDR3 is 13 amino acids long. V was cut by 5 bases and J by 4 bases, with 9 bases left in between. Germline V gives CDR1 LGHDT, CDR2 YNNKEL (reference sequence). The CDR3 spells CASSGPIYNEQFF. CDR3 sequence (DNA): TGTGCCAGCAGCGGGCCTATATACAATGAGCAGTTCTTC.

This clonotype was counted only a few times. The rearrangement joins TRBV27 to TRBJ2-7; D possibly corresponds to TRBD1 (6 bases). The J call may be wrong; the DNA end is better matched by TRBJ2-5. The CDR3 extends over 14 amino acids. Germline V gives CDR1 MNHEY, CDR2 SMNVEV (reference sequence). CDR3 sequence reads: CASSSYREHETQYF. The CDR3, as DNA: TGTGCCAGCAGTTCCTACAGGGAGCACGAGACCCAGTACTTC.